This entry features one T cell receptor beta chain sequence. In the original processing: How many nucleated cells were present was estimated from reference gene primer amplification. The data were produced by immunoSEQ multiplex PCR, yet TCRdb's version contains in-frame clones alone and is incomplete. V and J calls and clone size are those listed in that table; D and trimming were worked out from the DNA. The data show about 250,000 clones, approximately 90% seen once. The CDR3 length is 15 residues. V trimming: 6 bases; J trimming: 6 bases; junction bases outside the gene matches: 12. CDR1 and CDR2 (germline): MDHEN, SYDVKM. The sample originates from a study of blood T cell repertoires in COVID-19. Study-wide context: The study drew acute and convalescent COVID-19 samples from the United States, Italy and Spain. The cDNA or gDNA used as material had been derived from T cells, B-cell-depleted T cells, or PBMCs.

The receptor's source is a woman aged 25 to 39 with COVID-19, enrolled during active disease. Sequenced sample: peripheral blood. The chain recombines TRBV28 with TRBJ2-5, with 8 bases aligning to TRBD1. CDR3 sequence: CASSRSRTGKKTQYF. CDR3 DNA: TGTGCCAGCAGCCGCTCACGGACAGGGAAGAAGACCCAGTACTTC.